This entry lists 13 T cell receptor beta chains sequenced from one sample in a study of T cell responses to AZD1222 COVID-19 vaccine. The data were produced by immunoSEQ multiplex PCR, yet TCRdb's version contains in-frame clones alone and is incomplete. This sample has 100,000 to 150,000 clones, with roughly 89% found just once. The sample here was peripheral blood, taken on day 0 of AZD1222 vaccination. The origin of the receptors is an adult in good health.

The chain couples TRBV7-9 to TRBJ2-2; perhaps TRBD1 as D (6 bases). The germline gives CDR1 SEHNR, CDR2 FQNEAQ (reference sequence). V lost 5 bases and J lost 2, with 15 bases in between. The CDR3 is 16 amino acids. This CDR3 reads CASSEAGTLNTGELFF. The CDR3 DNA follows: TGTGCCAGCAGCGAGGCCGGGACACTAAACACCGGGGAGCTGTTTTTT.

J is TRBJ1-2 and V is TRBV29-1; TRBD1 matches at 8 bases. The CDR3 has 15 residues. J was trimmed by 5 bases and V by 0 bases; bases with no gene match: 8. Germline-derived CDR1 and CDR2 are SQVTM and ANQGSEA. The CDR3 is CSVEDRSGGGYGYTF. The CDR3 nucleotides are TGCAGCGTTGAAGATAGGTCAGGGGGCGGGTATGGCTACACCTTC.

This chain joins TRBV6-5 and TRBJ2-7; D gene ambiguous. Germline V gives CDR1 MNHEY, CDR2 SVGAGI. V lost 6 bases, J lost 0 bases, and 12 bases lay in between. This CDR3 is built from 14 residues. CDR3 loop: CASSPRHDSYEQYF. The CDR3 DNA sequence: TGTGCCAGCAGCCCCCGACATGACTCCTACGAGCAGTACTTC.

A remark on this clone: The same CDR3 also results from other DNA sequences found in this sample. The chain couples TRBV14 to TRBJ1-1; D remains unclear. The ends were cut back, 3 bases at V and 0 bases at J, with 5 bases in the middle. The CDR3 has 13 amino acids. Germline V gene data show CDR1 as SGHDN and CDR2 as FVKESK. The DNA of the CDR3 is TGTGCCAGCAGCCAGAGTGTGAACACTGAAGCTTTCTTT. Amino acids: CASSQSVNTEAFF.

The V gene is TRBV5-1, the J gene TRBJ2-3; the match to TRBD2 covers 9 bases. V lost 4 bases, J lost 1 base, and 10 bases stayed unmatched. The germline V gene has CDR1 SGHRS and CDR2 YFSETQ. The CDR3 extends over 17 amino acids. Here the CDR3 DNA reads TGCGCCAGCAGCCCCTCGTTAGCGGGAGCGGGCACAGATACGCAGTATTTT. Translating it yields CASSPSLAGAGTDTQYF.

This chain uses TRBV18 with TRBJ1-1, with D possibly matching TRBD1 (5 bases). The ends were cut back, 3 bases at V and 7 bases at J, with 18 bases in the middle. Looked up from germline, CDR1 is KGHSH and CDR2 is LQKENI. There are 15 residues in the CDR3. CDR3 region: CASSPGTLIGGEAFF. The DNA for the CDR3 is TGTGCCAGCTCACCCGGGACCCTCATAGGAGGTGAAGCTTTCTTT. The variable domain in full, completed from reference TRBV18 and TRBJ1-1, reads NAGVMQNPRHLVRRRGQEARLRCSPMKGHSHVYWYRQLPEEGLKFMVYLQKENIIDESGMPKERFSAEFPKEGPSILRIQQVVRGDSAAYFCASSPGTLIGGEAFFGQGTRLTVV.

With regard to this clone: This CDR3 fails to terminate in the conserved phenylalanine or tryptophan, so it likely reflects a read error. The limits of the CDR3 on the DNA are not certain, so only TCRdb's listed CDR3 is given. The chain joins TRBV12-5 to TRBJ2-7; TRBD2, the table's D call, was not compared with the DNA. The CDR3 totals 9 residues, both ends included. CDR1 is LGHNT, CDR2 FRNRAP, per germline. The CDR3 reads CASGLPGSA.

The rearrangement joins TRBV6-5 to TRBJ1-6, with TRBD1 identical over 7 bases. Unmatched junction bases numbered 1, after V lost 3 bases and J lost 8 bases. Germline V gene lookup returns CDR1 MNHEY and CDR2 SVGAGI. CDR3 length: 13 residues. Here the CDR3 reads CASSYGQDSPLHF. Written as DNA, the CDR3 is TGTGCCAGCAGTTATGGACAGGATTCACCCCTCCACTTT.

This clone was observed a few times. The chain is built from TRBV6-5 and TRBJ2-7, with 7 bases aligning to TRBD2. The CDR3 runs to 14 residues. The J segment lost 0 bases and the V segment lost 6 bases, leaving 5 bases of the junction unmatched. Germline V lookup: CDR1 MNHEY, CDR2 SVGAGI. The CDR3 loop reads CASRRDYSSYEQYF. In nucleotides, the CDR3 is TGTGCCAGCAGGAGGGACTATAGCTCCTACGAGCAGTACTTC.

The V call is TRBV6-2 or TRBV6-3, the J call TRBJ2-1, with D uncertain. The CDR3 runs to 20 residues. V lost 0 bases and J 0 bases, leaving 21 bases between the germline ends. CDR1 and CDR2 from the germline V gene are MNHEY and SVGEGT. The chain's CDR3 is CASSYSMLGSSVSSYNEQFF. DNA for the CDR3: TGTGCCAGCAGTTACTCGATGCTCGGTTCTTCCGTAAGCTCCTACAATGAGCAGTTCTTC.

Remarks on this clone: A junction end diverges from the germline sequence, so it may reflect a read error. The identical CDR3 is also encoded by other nucleotide sequences in the sample. The chain has TRBV12-3 or TRBV12-4 and TRBJ2-1, with D tentatively TRBD1 (5 bases). The CDR3 consists of 13 residues. CDR3 loop: CASKRQMFGEQFF. The CDR3 bases are TGCGCCAGCAAGAGACAGATGTTCGGTGAGCAGTTCTTC.

The chain has TRBV5-8 and TRBJ1-5, with a possible D match to TRBD1 (5 bases). The CDR3 sequence is 16 residues long. V was trimmed by 0 bases and J by 4 bases, leaving 14 bases between them. Germline values: CDR1 SGHTS, CDR2 YDEGEE. In DNA, the CDR3 is TGTGCCAGCAGCTTGGGGGGAGCGGGGGGGAATCAGCCCCAGCATTTT. Its protein product is CASSLGGAGGNQPQHF.

The chain combines TRBV6-5 with TRBJ2-7; D may be TRBD1 or TRBD2 (5 bases each). Germline V gene lookup returns CDR1 MNHEY and CDR2 SVGAGI. V lost 2 bases and J 2 bases, leaving 13 bases between the germline ends. The CDR3 length is 15 residues. The CDR3 reads CASSYTWQGPYEQYF. The CDR3 nucleotides are TGTGCCAGCAGTTACACCTGGCAGGGACCCTACGAGCAGTACTTC.